The 21 T cell receptor beta chains listed next were all sequenced from one sample in a study of regulatory T cells in long-lasting Graves disease. Arm-PCR with iRepertoire HTBI primers amplified the CDR3 regions for these TCR beta libraries. One entry per CDR3 protein results from TCRdb running MiXCR on the multiplex PCR reads. The sample records fewer than 600,000 distinct CDR3 sequences, 20% to 25% being singletons. The time point was: persistent/refractory GD, antithyroid drugs over 5 years with positive TRAb. TCR sequences were obtained from RNA taken from PBMCs. The sample in question was peripheral blood mononuclear cells (PBMCs), obtained when the disease was refractory, from a patient treated with antithyroid drugs. All receptors come from a female donor with Graves disease.

This clonotype was seen at least ten times. CDR3 nucleotide sequence: TGTGCCAGCACCCCAACCGGGACAGACGCGTTAGCTAACTATGGCTACACCTTC. Translating it yields CASTPTGTDALANYGYTF. The chain carries TRBV28 and TRBJ1-2; TRBD1 matches at 7 bases. The length of the CDR3 is 18 residues. Per germline, CDR1 MDHEN and CDR2 SYDVKM. J was trimmed by 0 bases and V by 7 bases; bases with no gene match: 17.

This clonotype was counted at least ten times. This rearrangement joins TRBV13 to TRBJ1-2; D unclear. The ends were cut back, 8 bases at V and 13 bases at J, with 11 bases in the middle. The germline gives CDR1 PRHDT, CDR2 FYEKMQ (reference sequence). The CDR3 spans 9 residues. For the CDR3, the DNA is TGTGCCAGCGCGCCTCTCGGCACCTTC. Its protein product is CASAPLGTF.

This clonotype was seen many times. V and J are TRBV28 and TRBJ1-5, with TRBD1 as a possible D gene (5 bases). This CDR3 is built from 16 residues. V shed 6 bases and J shed 2 bases, with 17 bases lying between them. Germline V gene sequence: CDR1 MDHEN, CDR2 SYDVKM. CDR3 nucleotide sequence: TGTGCCAGCAGCCCATGGGGGACTGAAGGCAATCAGCCCCAGCATTTT. Protein: CASSPWGTEGNQPQHF.

The sample holds many counts of this clonotype. The chain recombines TRBV7-2 with TRBJ1-1; TRBD1 matches at 8 bases. Germline lookup yields CDR1 SGHTA and CDR2 FQGNSA. The CDR3 is 14 amino acids. With V trimmed by 7 bases and J by 0 bases, 4 bases remained unmatched. The CDR3 DNA reads TGTGCCAGCACCATGGACAGGGTGAACACTGAAGCTTTCTTT. It yields the protein CASTMDRVNTEAFF.

This clonotype appeared many times. The chain is built from TRBV6-2 or TRBV6-3 and TRBJ1-4; D not certain. The V end lost 4 bases, the J end lost 10 bases, and 22 bases lay between the germline ends. This CDR3 comprises 16 residues. Germline V gene sequence: CDR1 MNHEY, CDR2 SVGEGT. DNA of the CDR3: TGTGCCAGCAGTTCGCCCCTTCTGGCGCAGCAAGGAAAACTGTTTTTT. This codes for CASSSPLLAQQGKLFF.

The chain employs TRBV30 and TRBJ1-6; no clear D gene. Germline lookup yields CDR1 GTSNPN and CDR2 SVGIG (reference sequence). The CDR3 sequence is 14 residues long. Between the trimmed V and J ends, which lost 2 bases and 8 bases, there was a span of 13 bases. In DNA form, the CDR3 reads TGTGCCTGGAGTCTCACTCCCCCATATTCACCCCTCCACTTT. Its protein is CAWSLTPPYSPLHF.

This clonotype was observed at least ten times. V usage is TRBV3-1 and J usage is TRBJ1-5, with D possibly matching TRBD1 (6 bases). Germline V CDR1 and CDR2: LGHDT, YNNKEL (reference sequence). The CDR3 is made up of 14 amino acids. The germline V and J ends were trimmed by 4 bases and 5 bases, with 12 bases remaining between them. This chain's CDR3 is CASSLSQGHQPQHF. CDR3 in DNA: TGTGCCAGCAGCCTTTCCCAGGGGCATCAGCCCCAGCATTTT.

In this sample, this clonotype turned up a few times. This chain joins TRBV6-2 or TRBV6-3 and TRBJ2-7, with D perhaps matching TRBD2 (5 bases). V shed 5 bases and J shed 0 bases, with 14 bases lying between them. The CDR3 runs 15 residues. CDR1 and CDR2 from the germline V gene are MNHEY and SVGEGT. The CDR3 coding sequence is TGTGCCAGCAGTGAGGGCGGACTCCTCTCCTACGAGCAGTACTTC. It translates to CASSEGGLLSYEQYF.

This clonotype was detected a few times. The chain recombines TRBV9 with TRBJ2-6; TRBD1 aligns across 9 bases. The CDR3 contains 15 residues. Germline loops: CDR1 SGDLS, CDR2 YYNGEE. Trimming took 3 bases from V and 2 from J; bases not matched to a gene: 0. The CDR3 region is CASSGTGAGANVLTF. CDR3 DNA: TGTGCCAGCAGCGGGACAGGGGCTGGGGCCAACGTCCTGACTTTC.

The V call is TRBV7-2, the J call TRBJ2-1; a weak D match, TRBD2 (5 bases). Germline assignment: CDR1 SGHTA and CDR2 FQGNSA. Trimming pared 4 bases from V and 4 bases from J, leaving 8 bases between. CDR3 size: 13 residues. CDR3 in amino acids: CASSYRGYNEQFF. CDR3 bases: TGTGCCAGCAGCTACCGGGGATACAATGAGCAGTTCTTC.

V gene TRBV10-3 combines with J gene TRBJ2-7; 10 nucleotides agree with TRBD1. This CDR3 spans 14 amino acids. The V gene end was trimmed by 3 bases and the J gene end by 4 bases; junction bases not matched to a gene: 3. Per germline, CDR1 ENHRY and CDR2 SYGVKD. The CDR3 sequence: CAISERDRGYEQYF. CDR3 DNA sequence: TGTGCCATCAGTGAAAGGGACAGGGGTTACGAGCAGTACTTC.

The CDR3 bases are TGTGCCAGCAGCTGGACTAGCGGGCCGAACACCGGGGAGCTGTTTTTT. This translates into CASSWTSGPNTGELFF. This chain connects TRBV11-2 to TRBJ2-2; 11 bases line up with TRBD2. The CDR3 is 16 residues long. The germline CDR1 and CDR2 sequences are SGHAT and FQNNGV. V gave up 4 bases and J gave up 0 bases; unmatched junction bases: 1.

About this clonotype: A much bigger clone sits one base away, suggesting this may be a read error. This rearrangement joins TRBV19 to TRBJ2-5, with D unclear. The germline V and J ends were trimmed by 10 bases and 4 bases, with 16 bases remaining between them. The CDR3 has 13 amino acids. In germline, CDR1 is LNHDA, CDR2 SQIVND (reference sequence). In DNA, the CDR3 is TGTGCCAATACAAAAAACAACGGAGAGACCCAGTACTTC. It yields the protein CANTKNNGETQYF.

The table lists this clonotype with many counts. The V and J genes are TRBV14 and TRBJ1-6, with D unresolved. Germline V gene data show CDR1 as SGHDN and CDR2 as FVKESK. Trimming took 1 base from V and 3 from J, leaving 7 bases between them. The CDR3 spans 15 residues. The CDR3 DNA is TGTGCCAGCAGCCAAGGACGGGGCTATAATTCACCCCTCCACTTT. Translating gives CASSQGRGYNSPLHF.

Note on this clonotype: A far larger clone is a single base away, which makes a read error likely. The chain employs TRBV6-4 and TRBJ1-5; no firm D call. The CDR3 runs 13 residues. CDR1 is MRHNA, CDR2 SNTAGT, per germline. V shed 11 bases and J shed 0 bases, with 11 bases lying between them. CDR3 protein: CAGRGNSNQPQHF. The CDR3 region has the DNA TGTGCCGGACGGGGAAATAGCAATCAGCCCCAGCATTTT.

In the case of this clonotype: One base away lies a much larger clone, so this may be a sequencing read error. The V gene is TRBV6-5, the J gene TRBJ2-1; 9 bases agree with TRBD1. The CDR3 spans 13 residues. Trimming removed 2 bases from V and 10 bases from J; junction bases left unmatched: 3. In germline, CDR1 is MNHEY, CDR2 SVGAGI. DNA for the CDR3: TGTGCCAGCAGTTACGGACAGGGGAGCGAGCAGTTCTTC. This encodes CASSYGQGSEQFF.

Many counts were recorded for this clonotype. This sequence joins TRBV2 and TRBJ1-2; a possible D gene is TRBD1 (6 bases). Germline CDR1 is SNHLY and CDR2 is FYNNEI. V was clipped by 5 bases and J by 1 base, with 20 bases between them. The CDR3 spans 17 residues. CDR3 sequence (DNA): TGTGCCAGCAGTCACACCGGGACAAGGGCGGATAACTATGGCTACACCTTC. Translation: CASSHTGTRADNYGYTF.

This clonotype was counted only a few times. The chain joins TRBV11-3 to TRBJ2-7, with 9 bases identical to TRBD1. Germline V gives CDR1 SGHNT, CDR2 YENEEA. The CDR3 sequence is 14 residues long. V lost 5 bases to trimming and J lost 4 bases; unmatched junction nucleotides: 6. This CDR3 is CASSHFDRGYEQYF. CDR3 coding DNA: TGTGCCAGCAGCCACTTCGACAGGGGGTACGAGCAGTACTTC.

The DNA for the CDR3 is TGTGCCAGCAGCCCCAAAAGTTGGGACGGAGACGGAAATGGAAACACCATATATTTT. Amino acids: CASSPKSWDGDGNGNTIYF. The V gene is TRBV7-3, the J gene TRBJ1-3; the D gene is possibly TRBD1 (5 bases). CDR3 size: 19 residues. V lost 5 bases and J 3 bases, leaving 26 bases between the germline ends. The germline CDR1 and CDR2 sequences are SGHTA and FQGTGA.

The V call is TRBV5-1, the J call TRBJ2-1, with D possibly TRBD1 on 5 matching bases. Trimming cost V 4 bases and J 5 bases, with 7 bases left between them. CDR3 length: 12 residues. Germline V gene sequence: CDR1 SGHRS, CDR2 YFSETQ. The CDR3 DNA reads as TGCGCCAGCAGCCCGACAGACAATGAGCAGTTCTTC. Translated: CASSPTDNEQFF.

The J gene is TRBJ1-5, the V gene TRBV30; perhaps TRBD1 as D (6 bases). This CDR3 is built from 14 residues. Trimming took 4 bases from V and 0 from J, leaving 10 bases between them. CDR1 GTSNPN and CDR2 SVGIG come from the germline V gene (reference sequence). In DNA, the CDR3 is TGTGCCTGGAACCCGGACAGTAGCAATCAGCCCCAGCATTTT. As protein: CAWNPDSSNQPQHF.